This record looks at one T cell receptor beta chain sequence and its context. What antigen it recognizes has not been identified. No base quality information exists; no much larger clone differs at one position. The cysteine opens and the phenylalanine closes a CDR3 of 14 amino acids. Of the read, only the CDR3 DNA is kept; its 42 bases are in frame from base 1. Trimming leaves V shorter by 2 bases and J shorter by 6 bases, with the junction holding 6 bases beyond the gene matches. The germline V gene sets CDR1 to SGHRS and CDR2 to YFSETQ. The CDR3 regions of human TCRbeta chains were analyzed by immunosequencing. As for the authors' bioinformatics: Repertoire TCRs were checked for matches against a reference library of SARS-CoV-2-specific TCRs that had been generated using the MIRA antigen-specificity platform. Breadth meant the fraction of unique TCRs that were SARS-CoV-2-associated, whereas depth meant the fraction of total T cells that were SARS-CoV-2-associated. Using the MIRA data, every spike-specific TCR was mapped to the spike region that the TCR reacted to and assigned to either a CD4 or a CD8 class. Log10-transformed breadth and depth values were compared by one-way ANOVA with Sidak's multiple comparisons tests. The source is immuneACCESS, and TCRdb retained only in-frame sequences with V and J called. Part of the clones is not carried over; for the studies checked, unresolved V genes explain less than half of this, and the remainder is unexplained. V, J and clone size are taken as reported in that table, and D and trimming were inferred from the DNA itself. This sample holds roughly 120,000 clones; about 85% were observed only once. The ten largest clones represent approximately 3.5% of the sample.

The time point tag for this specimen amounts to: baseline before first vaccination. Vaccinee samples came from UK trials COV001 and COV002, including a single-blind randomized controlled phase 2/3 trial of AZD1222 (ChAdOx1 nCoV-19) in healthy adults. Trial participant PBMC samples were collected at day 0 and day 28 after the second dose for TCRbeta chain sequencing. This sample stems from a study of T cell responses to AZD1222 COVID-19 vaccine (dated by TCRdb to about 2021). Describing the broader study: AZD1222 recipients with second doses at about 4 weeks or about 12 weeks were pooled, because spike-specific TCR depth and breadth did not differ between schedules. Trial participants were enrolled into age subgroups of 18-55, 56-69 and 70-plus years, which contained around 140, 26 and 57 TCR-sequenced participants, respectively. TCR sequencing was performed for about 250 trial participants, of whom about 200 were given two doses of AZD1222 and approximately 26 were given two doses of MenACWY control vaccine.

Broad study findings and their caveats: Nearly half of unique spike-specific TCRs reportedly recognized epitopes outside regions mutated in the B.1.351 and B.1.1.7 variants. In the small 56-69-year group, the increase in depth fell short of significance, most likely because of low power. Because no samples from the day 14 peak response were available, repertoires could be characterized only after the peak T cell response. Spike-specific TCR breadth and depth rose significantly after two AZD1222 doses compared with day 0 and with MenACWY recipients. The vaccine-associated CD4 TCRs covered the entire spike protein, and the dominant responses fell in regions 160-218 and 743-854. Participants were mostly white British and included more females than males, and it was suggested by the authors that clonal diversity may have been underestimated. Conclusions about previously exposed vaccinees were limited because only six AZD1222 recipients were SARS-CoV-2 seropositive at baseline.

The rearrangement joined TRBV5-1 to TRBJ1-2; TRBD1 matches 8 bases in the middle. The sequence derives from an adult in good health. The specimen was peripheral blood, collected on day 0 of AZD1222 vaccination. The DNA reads TGCGCCAGCAGCTTCCGACAGGGGAACAATGGCTACACCTTC. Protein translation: CASSFRQGNNGYTF.